This T cell receptor beta chain stems from a study of blood T cell repertoires in COVID-19 (dated by TCRdb to about 2020). Background on the whole study: Collaborator samples came from the United States, Italy and Spain and covered acute and convalescent phases of COVID-19. The prospective study material was composed of cDNA or gDNA derived from T cells, B-cell-depleted T cells, or PBMCs. Deeply sampled blood TCRbeta repertoires from subjects exposed to, actively infected with, or recovered from COVID-19 were included in the dataset. The repertoires were released in a freely available public database intended as a resource for research on the immune response to SARS-CoV-2. The samples were drawn from two sources: the first 160 participants of the ongoing ImmuneRACE study, and over 1,000 subjects contributed by 6 global collaborators. The sample metadata nearly always contained a de-identified subject ID, COVID-19 status, age in years and sex. Where available, HLA class I and class II types were taken from metadata supplied by the sample provider and were not determined by assay-based typing.

About this clone itself: There is no known antigen for this receptor. No base quality values were provided; no much bigger clone lies one nucleotide off.

General study outcomes and caveats: Clinical and demographic metadata were provided uncurated, with the amount varying by source and participant.

Whole blood was collected in K2EDTA tubes by collaborating institutions according to the institutions' own protocols. For TCRbeta analysis, collaborators shipped samples as frozen whole blood, isolated PBMCs, or DNA extracted from either of those sample types. Germline trimming amounts to 2 bases on V and 6 bases on J, with 12 as the count of junction bases outside the gene matches. The CDR3 contains 16 residues, cysteine and phenylalanine counted. Only the CDR3 part of the read is kept: 48 bases, read in frame from the first base. From a lookup of the germline V gene, CDR1 and CDR2 are SGHAT and FQNNGV. TCRbeta CDR3 regions were amplified from genomic DNA using the immunoSEQ Assay, a bias-controlled multiplex PCR. The authors' pipeline ran thus. The number of nucleated cells in each sample was estimated from the amplification of reference gene primers within the assay. To quantify the absolute abundance of each unique TCRbeta CDR3 rearrangement, sequence reads were collapsed and filtered. For each sample, productive Simpson clonality was calculated as the square root of Simpson's diversity index over productive rearrangements. TCRdb took this table from immuneACCESS and kept in-frame rearrangements with V and J called. Such tables lack part of the clones; where checked against another copy, unresolved V genes explain under half of the gap, and the rest is unexplained. V, J and clone size are those of that table, while D and trimming were read from the DNA. Here the sample has 200,000 to 300,000 clones; about 83% occur a single time. Over 4.5% of the sample goes to the ten largest clones.

The chain uses TRBV11-2 and TRBJ2-7; 8 middle bases align to TRBD2. The specimen was peripheral blood. The source of this sequence is a human donor in a cohort sampled during active COVID-19. The CDR3 protein sequence reads: CASSLIQGTRVGEQYF. The DNA sequence reads TGTGCCAGCAGCTTAATTCAAGGGACTAGAGTAGGCGAGCAGTACTTC.